Listed here are 31 T cell receptor beta chains from one sample, sequenced in a study of T cell responses to AZD1222 COVID-19 vaccine. Data came from immunoSEQ multiplex PCR; TCRdb stores just in-frame clones and leaves some out. Seen here are under 150,000 clones, approximately 86% observed once, and the top ten hold 2.4%. Sequenced material: peripheral blood, taken on day 0 of AZD1222 vaccination. These receptors were collected from an adult in good health.

The chain employs TRBV27 and TRBJ2-7, with D maybe TRBD2 (6 bases). The CDR3 loop spans 16 amino acids. V lost 5 bases to trimming and J lost 6 bases, with 23 bases between them. CDR1 and CDR2 (germline): MNHEY, SMNVEV (reference sequence). CDR3 coding DNA: TGTGCCAGCAGTCCACTTGGGGGGAGAGCGCTGGCCGAGCAGTACTTC. Translation gives CASSPLGGRALAEQYF.

The V gene is TRBV29-1, the J gene TRBJ2-2; D unclear. V lost 5 bases and J 0 bases, leaving 10 bases between the germline ends. CDR1 is SQVTM, CDR2 ANQGSEA, per germline. This CDR3 contains 14 residues. The chain's CDR3 is CSVLSATNTGELFF. CDR3 in DNA: TGCAGCGTTCTTTCGGCCACGAACACCGGGGAGCTGTTTTTT.

This chain connects TRBV28 to TRBJ1-5; D may be TRBD1 (5 bases). This CDR3 is built from 15 residues. The germline V and J ends were trimmed by 4 bases and 7 bases, with 17 bases remaining between them. Germline CDR1 MDHEN, CDR2 SYDVKM. The CDR3 DNA reads TGTGCCAGCAGTTCCAGGACGGGGGGGAGGCAGCCCCAGCATTTT. Translated: CASSSRTGGRQPQHF.

J is TRBJ2-2 and V is TRBV24-1, with D uncertain. Germline CDR1 reads KGHDR; CDR2 reads SFDVKD. Trimming took off 3 bases at V and 1 base at J, with 8 bases between the two ends. The CDR3 has 15 residues. CDR3 loop: CATSDQNMNTGELFF. For the CDR3, the DNA is TGTGCCACCAGTGATCAAAACATGAACACCGGGGAGCTGTTTTTT.

The chain joins TRBV7-6 to TRBJ1-1; no clear D gene. V lost 1 base and J lost 1, with 4 bases in between. Germline V gives CDR1 SGHVS, CDR2 FNYEAQ. The CDR3 runs to 13 residues. The CDR3 bases are TGTGCCAGCAGCTTAGGGAGGAACACTGAAGCTTTCTTT. It specifies CASSLGRNTEAFF.

This clone appeared a single time. The chain is built from TRBV18 and TRBJ2-1, with 8 bases lining up with TRBD2. In germline, CDR1 is KGHSH, CDR2 LQKENI. V was pared by 6 bases and J by 2 bases, with 6 bases of the junction left unmatched. The CDR3 is 15 residues long. CDR3: CASSLAGWPYNEQFF. Here the CDR3 DNA reads TGTGCCAGCTCTTTAGCGGGATGGCCCTACAATGAGCAGTTCTTC.

The V and J genes are TRBV5-1 and TRBJ2-2; TRBD1 matches at 7 bases. The CDR3 runs to 15 residues. With 4 bases clipped from V and 4 bases from J, the junction kept 7 bases outside the gene matches. Germline V gene lookup returns CDR1 SGHRS and CDR2 YFSETQ. CDR3 loop: CASSRGPGPTGELFF. The CDR3 coding sequence is TGCGCCAGCAGCAGGGGGCCGGGACCCACCGGGGAGCTGTTTTTT.

This clone occurred once. This chain joins TRBV28 and TRBJ2-7; TRBD1 or TRBD2 may be the D gene (5 bases each). The V end was cut by 5 bases, the J end by 2 bases, with 10 bases between. Germline loops: CDR1 MDHEN, CDR2 SYDVKM. This CDR3 comprises 13 residues. The CDR3 region is CASSRLGAYEQYF. CDR3 nucleotide sequence: TGTGCCAGCAGTCGCCTGGGGGCCTACGAGCAGTACTTC.

This clone came up once. This rearrangement joins TRBV14 to TRBJ2-2, with 12 bases aligning to TRBD2. The CDR3 is 15 residues long. Germline values: CDR1 SGHDN, CDR2 FVKESK. J gave up 5 bases and V 4 bases, and 2 bases lay outside the gene matches. The CDR3 nucleotides are TGTGCCAGCAGCCGAGGGACTAGCGGGACCGGGGAGCTGTTTTTT. Residues: CASSRGTSGTGELFF. Full variable domain (missing parts from reference TRBV14 and TRBJ2-2): EAGVTQFPSHSVIEKGQTVTLRCDPISGHDNLYWYRRVMGKEIKFLLHFVKESKQDESGMPNNRFLAERTGGTYSTLKVQPAELEDSGVYFCASSRGTSGTGELFFGEGSRLTVL.

The CDR3 protein is CASSLGGYQETQYF. The CDR3 DNA reads TGCGCCAGCAGCTTGGGGGGTTACCAAGAGACCCAGTACTTC. V gene TRBV5-1 combines with J gene TRBJ2-5; D is unclear. Germline-derived CDR1 and CDR2 are SGHRS and YFSETQ. Trimming removed 0 bases at V and 0 bases at J, with 6 bases between. This CDR3 is built from 14 residues.

As DNA, the CDR3 is TGTGCCAGCAGCTTAGCCGAGACAGGGGGAGATTCACCCCTCCACTTT. Its translation: CASSLAETGGDSPLHF. J is TRBJ1-6 and V is TRBV7-8; 9 nucleotides agree with TRBD1. Germline CDR1 SGHVS, CDR2 FQNEAQ. Germline trimming cut 0 bases from V and 8 bases from J; bases unmatched to any gene: 5. The CDR3 consists of 16 residues. The full variable domain, with the rest looked up from reference TRBV7-8 and TRBJ1-6, is GAGVSQSPRYKVAKRGQDVALRCDPISGHVSLFWYQQALGQGPEFLTYFQNEAQLDKSGLPSDRFFAERPEGSVSTLKIQRTQQEDSAVYLCASSLAETGGDSPLHFGNGTRLTVT.

The CDR3 nucleotides read TGTGCCAGCAGCGCGAACGGGGGCGGTGGCTACACCTTC. It encodes CASSANGGGGYTF. The gene calls are TRBV7-8 and TRBJ1-2; TRBD1 might be the D (6 bases). V lost 5 bases to trimming and J lost 7 bases, with 14 bases between them. Germline V CDR1 and CDR2: SGHVS, FQNEAQ. CDR3 length equals 13 residues.

The CDR3 region is CASSRTSGFTDTQYF. Written as DNA, the CDR3 is TGTGCCAGCAGTAGGACTAGCGGGTTCACAGATACGCAGTATTTT. The chain couples TRBV25-1 to TRBJ2-3; 11 nucleotides line up with TRBD2. The CDR3 runs 15 residues. Per germline, CDR1 MGHDK and CDR2 SYGVNS. Trimming cost V 5 bases and J 2 bases; bases outside gene matches: 3.

The V and J genes are TRBV2 and TRBJ1-1; D is ambiguous. The CDR3 runs 14 residues. V lost 5 bases to trimming and J lost 1 base, with 11 bases between them. CDR1 is SNHLY, CDR2 FYNNEI, per germline. The CDR3 DNA is TGTGCCAGCAGTCCCTTGGTGGGGAACACTGAAGCTTTCTTT. Translation: CASSPLVGNTEAFF.

The chain employs TRBV7-3 and TRBJ1-5, with D hard to call. V lost 5 bases and J lost 10, with 15 bases in between. The CDR3 has 13 amino acids. CDR1 and CDR2 from the germline V gene are SGHTA and FQGTGA. CDR3 sequence reads: CASSPLVGSPQHF. For the CDR3, the DNA is TGTGCCAGCAGCCCGCTGGTGGGATCACCCCAGCATTTT.

The chain uses TRBV24-1 and TRBJ1-1, with TRBD1 matching 7 bases. The CDR3 spans 16 residues. The ends lost 3 bases at V and 5 bases at J; junction bases unmatched: 11. CDR1 and CDR2 from the germline V gene are KGHDR and SFDVKD. The CDR3 here is CATSDVRSGGHTEAFF. The CDR3 coding sequence is TGTGCCACCAGTGATGTCCGGTCAGGGGGGCATACTGAAGCTTTCTTT.

The rearrangement links TRBV3-1 (or the pseudogene TRBV3-2) to TRBJ1-6; D might be TRBD1 (5 bases). The CDR3 totals 14 residues. Germline V CDR1 and CDR2: LGHDT, YNNKEL (reference sequence). V dropped 3 bases and J dropped 6 bases, with 9 bases sitting between them. The CDR3 sequence: CASSHLGRNSPLHF. CDR3 nucleotide sequence: TGTGCCAGCAGCCATCTGGGACGTAATTCACCCCTCCACTTT.

J is TRBJ2-5 and V is TRBV5-1; 11 bases are shared with TRBD2. Trimming removed 2 bases from V and 2 bases from J; junction bases left unmatched: 11. From germline, CDR1 is SGHRS and CDR2 YFSETQ. CDR3 length: 18 residues. The CDR3 DNA sequence: TGCGCCAGCAGCTTCCAGCCGGGGGGGACTAGCGGACAAGAGACCCAGTACTTC. Its protein is CASSFQPGGTSGQETQYF.

This clone has just a few counts. The chain uses TRBV9 and TRBJ2-7; D possibly uses TRBD1 or TRBD2 (5 bases each). CDR3 size: 12 residues. Trimming left V 4 bases short and J 5 bases short, with 10 bases between. CDR1 is SGDLS and CDR2 is YYNGEE in the germline V gene. This CDR3 reads CASSLMGDEQYF. Written as DNA, the CDR3 is TGTGCCAGCAGCCTCATGGGGGACGAGCAGTACTTC.

The gene calls are TRBV21-1 and TRBJ2-1. TRBV21-1 is given as a pseudogene. This CDR3 is 12 amino acids long. The CDR3 sequence: CAGLVGYNEQFF. In DNA form, the CDR3 reads TGTGCCGGCCTTGTGGGCTACAATGAGCAGTTCTTC.

The rearrangement uses TRBV6-1 and TRBJ2-1; D may be TRBD2 (6 bases). CDR1 is MNHNS and CDR2 is SASEGT in the germline V gene. The CDR3 spans 15 residues. Trimming pared 5 bases from V and 10 bases from J, leaving 21 bases between. The CDR3 DNA follows: TGTGCCAGCAGTCTGGATCCTGGGAGGATGGTGGAGCAGTTCTTC. It translates to CASSLDPGRMVEQFF.

This sequence joins TRBV18 and TRBJ2-4, with a weak D call TRBD1 (6 bases). CDR3 length equals 17 residues. V lost 3 bases to trimming and J lost 1 base, with 16 bases between them. Germline lookup yields CDR1 KGHSH and CDR2 LQKENI. The CDR3 sequence is CASSPRTGMIAKNIQYF. The CDR3 DNA is TGTGCCAGCTCACCTCGTACAGGGATGATTGCCAAAAACATTCAGTACTTC. Using reference TRBV18 and TRBJ2-4 for the parts outside the CDR3, the full variable domain is NAGVMQNPRHLVRRRGQEARLRCSPMKGHSHVYWYRQLPEEGLKFMVYLQKENIIDESGMPKERFSAEFPKEGPSILRIQQVVRGDSAAYFCASSPRTGMIAKNIQYFGAGTRLSVL.

This chain connects TRBV6-5 to TRBJ1-2, with 7 nucleotides matching TRBD1. Germline trimming cut 0 bases from V and 6 bases from J; bases unmatched to any gene: 1. The CDR3 runs 13 residues. Germline V lookup: CDR1 MNHEY, CDR2 SVGAGI. The CDR3, as DNA: TGTGCCAGCAGTTACTCTACAGGGGATGGCTACACCTTC. Encoded protein: CASSYSTGDGYTF.

This clone appeared a single time. This chain uses TRBV11-2 with TRBJ2-7, with 8 nucleotides matching TRBD2. V dropped 5 bases and J dropped 9; count of bases not matched to a gene: 3. From germline, CDR1 is SGHAT and CDR2 FQNNGV. The CDR3 is made up of 11 amino acids. This chain's CDR3 is CASSRGGRQYF. The CDR3, as DNA: TGTGCCAGCAGCCGGGGGGGGCGGCAGTACTTC.

This clone was seen more than once but under ten times. The chain employs TRBV7-2 and TRBJ1-3, with 9 bases that match TRBD1. Germline lookup yields CDR1 SGHTA and CDR2 FQGNSA. V dropped 4 bases and J dropped 4; count of bases not matched to a gene: 5. This CDR3 has 15 amino acids. The CDR3 region is CASSSTGGKGNTIYF. CDR3 coding DNA: TGTGCCAGCAGCTCGACAGGGGGAAAGGGAAACACCATATATTTT.

The J gene is TRBJ1-2, the V gene TRBV2, with TRBD1 matching over 9 bases. CDR1 SNHLY and CDR2 FYNNEI come from the germline V gene. The trim removed 5 bases at V and 5 bases at J, leaving 9 bases unmatched. CDR3 length: 15 residues. The CDR3 sequence is CASSLDRGRQYGYTF. The CDR3, as DNA: TGTGCCAGCAGTTTGGACAGGGGACGACAATATGGCTACACCTTC. The whole variable domain, filled in from reference TRBV2 and TRBJ1-2, reads EPEVTQTPSHQVTQMGQEVILRCVPISNHLYFYWYRQILGQKVEFLVSFYNNEISEKSEIFDDQFSVERPDGSNFTLKIRSTKLEDSAMYFCASSLDRGRQYGYTFGSGTRLTVV.

V and J are TRBV30 and TRBJ1-5; maybe TRBD1 (5 bases). The V end lost 3 bases, the J end lost 3 bases, and 9 bases lay between the germline ends. Germline V gene data show CDR1 as GTSNPN and CDR2 as SVGIG (reference sequence). This CDR3 comprises 13 residues. The CDR3 nucleotides read TGTGCCTGGAGCCGACAGATCAATCAGCCCCAGCATTTT. Protein: CAWSRQINQPQHF.

V gene TRBV3-1 (or the pseudogene TRBV3-2) combines with J gene TRBJ2-6; D is perhaps TRBD2 (6 bases). The length of the CDR3 is 16 residues. The ends were cut back, 4 bases at V and 0 bases at J, with 10 bases in the middle. Germline CDR1 is LGHDT and CDR2 is YNNKEL (reference sequence). CDR3 sequence: CASSLSGGSGANVLTF. CDR3 in DNA: TGTGCCAGCAGCCTTTCCGGGGGCTCTGGGGCCAACGTCCTGACTTTC.

The J gene is TRBJ2-2, the V gene TRBV28; 7 bases align to TRBD1. Looked up from germline, CDR1 is MDHEN and CDR2 is SYDVKM. The CDR3 length is 13 residues. Trimming took 10 bases from V and 4 from J; bases not matched to a gene: 6. The CDR3, as DNA: TGTGCCACCCGACAGGGAAGCACCGGGGAGCTGTTTTTT. It codes for CATRQGSTGELFF.

This chain uses TRBV30 with TRBJ2-3; TRBD1 might be the D (5 bases). Trimming took 4 bases from V and 0 from J, leaving 8 bases between them. The CDR3 is 13 amino acids. CDR1 and CDR2 from the germline V gene are GTSNPN and SVGIG (reference sequence). This chain's CDR3 is CAWKGSSTDTQYF. CDR3 DNA sequence: TGTGCCTGGAAGGGGTCTAGCACAGATACGCAGTATTTT.

The rearrangement joins TRBV2 to TRBJ1-5, with unresolved D. Per the germline V gene, CDR1 is SNHLY and CDR2 is FYNNEI. Trimming left V 8 bases short and J 2 bases short, with 10 bases between. The CDR3 covers 13 residues. The CDR3 spells CASCGRGNQPQHF. CDR3 nucleotide sequence: TGTGCCAGCTGTGGGAGGGGCAATCAGCCCCAGCATTTT. The full variable domain, its missing parts supplied by reference TRBV2 and TRBJ1-5, is EPEVTQTPSHQVTQMGQEVILRCVPISNHLYFYWYRQILGQKVEFLVSFYNNEISEKSEIFDDQFSVERPDGSNFTLKIRSTKLEDSAMYFCASCGRGNQPQHFGDGTRLSIL.